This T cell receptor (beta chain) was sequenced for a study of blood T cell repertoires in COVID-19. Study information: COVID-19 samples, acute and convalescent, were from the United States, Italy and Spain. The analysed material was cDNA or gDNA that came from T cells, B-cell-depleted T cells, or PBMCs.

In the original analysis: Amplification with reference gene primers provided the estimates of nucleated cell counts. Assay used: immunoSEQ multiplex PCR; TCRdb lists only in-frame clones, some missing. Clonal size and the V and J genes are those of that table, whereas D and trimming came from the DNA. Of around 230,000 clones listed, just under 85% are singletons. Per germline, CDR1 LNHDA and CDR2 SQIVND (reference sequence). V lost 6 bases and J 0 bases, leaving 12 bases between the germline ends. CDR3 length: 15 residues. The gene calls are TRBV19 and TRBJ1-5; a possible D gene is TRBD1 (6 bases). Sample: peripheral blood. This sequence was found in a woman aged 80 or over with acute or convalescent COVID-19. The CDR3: CASSLQGVSNQPQHF. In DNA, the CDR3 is TGTGCCAGTAGCCTACAGGGAGTTAGCAATCAGCCCCAGCATTTT. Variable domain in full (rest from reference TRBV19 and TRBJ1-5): DGGITQSPKYLFRKEGQNVTLSCEQNLNHDAMYWYRQDPGQGLRLIYYSQIVNDFQKGDIAEGYSVSREKKESFPLTVTSAQKNPTAFYLCASSLQGVSNQPQHFGDGTRLSIL.